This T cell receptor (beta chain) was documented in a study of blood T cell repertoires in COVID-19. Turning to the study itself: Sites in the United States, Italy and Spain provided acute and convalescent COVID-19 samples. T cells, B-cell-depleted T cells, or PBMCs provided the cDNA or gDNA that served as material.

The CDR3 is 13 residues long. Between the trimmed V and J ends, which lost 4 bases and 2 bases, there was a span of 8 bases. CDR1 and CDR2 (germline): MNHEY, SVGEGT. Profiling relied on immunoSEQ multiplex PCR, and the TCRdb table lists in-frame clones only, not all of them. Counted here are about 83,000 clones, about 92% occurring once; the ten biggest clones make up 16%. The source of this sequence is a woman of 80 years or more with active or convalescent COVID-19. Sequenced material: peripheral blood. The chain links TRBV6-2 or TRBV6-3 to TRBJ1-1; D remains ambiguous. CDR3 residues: CASSSQSNTEAFF. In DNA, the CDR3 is TGTGCCAGCAGTTCACAGAGTAACACTGAAGCTTTCTTT.